Below are 2 T cell receptor beta chains sequenced from a single sample in a study of blood T cells in healthy people across ages (dated by TCRdb to the mid-2010s). The method behind the library was 5' RACE. The sequencer listed for this sample is Illumina HiSeq 2500. A second PCR of roughly 6 to 12 cycles was run with a J-beta primer mix and a sample-barcoded 5' primer. TCRdb reworked the public reads: Q25 trimming with fastp, MiXCR clone assembly, productive beta chains retained. Duplicate CDR3 protein sequences are folded into a single record with the most common DNA and genes. In this sample the table shows about 830,000 distinct CDR3 sequences, around 62% of which occur a single time. Roughly a quarter of the sample rests with the top ten. The sequenced material came from blood. The receptor source for this set is a young man in good health.

This clonotype turned up a few times. V and J are TRBV7-3 and TRBJ2-3, with TRBD2 identical over 8 bases. The CDR3 extends over 15 amino acids. The ends lost 5 bases at V and 4 bases at J; junction bases unmatched: 8. Germline V gives CDR1 SGHTA, CDR2 FQGTGA. CDR3 coding DNA: TGTGCCAGCAGCAATAAAAGCGGGGGCTCAGATACGCAGTATTTT. This gives the protein CASSNKSGGSDTQYF.

V is TRBV7-2 and J is TRBJ1-2; 8 bases are a match to TRBD1. Looked up from germline, CDR1 is SGHTA and CDR2 is FQGNSA. After removal of 0 bases from V and 1 base from J, the junction contained 1 base not matched to a gene. The CDR3 is made up of 15 amino acids. Here the CDR3 reads CASSLAGQDNYGYTF. In nucleotides, the CDR3 is TGTGCCAGCAGCTTAGCGGGACAGGATAACTATGGCTACACCTTC.